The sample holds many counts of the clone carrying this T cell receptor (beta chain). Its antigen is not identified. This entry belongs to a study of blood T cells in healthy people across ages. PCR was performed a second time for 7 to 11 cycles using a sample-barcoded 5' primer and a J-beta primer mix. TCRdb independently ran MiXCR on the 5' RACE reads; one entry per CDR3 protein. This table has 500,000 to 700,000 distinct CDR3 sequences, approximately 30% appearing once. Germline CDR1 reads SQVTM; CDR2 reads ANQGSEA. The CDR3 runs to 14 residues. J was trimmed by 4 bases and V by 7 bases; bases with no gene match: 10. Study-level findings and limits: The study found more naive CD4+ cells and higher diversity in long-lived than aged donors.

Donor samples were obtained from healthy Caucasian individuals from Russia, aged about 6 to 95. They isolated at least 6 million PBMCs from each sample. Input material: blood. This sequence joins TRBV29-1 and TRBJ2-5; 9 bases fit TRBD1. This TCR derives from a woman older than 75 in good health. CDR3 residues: CSAHRGTGLETQYF. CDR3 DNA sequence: TGCAGCGCCCATAGGGGGACAGGGCTAGAGACCCAGTACTTC.